Shown below are 9 T cell receptor beta chains from a single sample sequenced in a study of T cell responses to AZD1222 COVID-19 vaccine. The table came from immunoSEQ multiplex PCR; TCRdb's copy has only in-frame clones and leaves some out. The table has 85,000 to 120,000 clones, roughly 91% seen once. Sample: peripheral blood, taken 28 days after the second AZD1222 dose. All receptors derive from an adult who received the AZD1222 COVID-19 vaccine.

This rearrangement joins TRBV29-1 to TRBJ1-2; weak D call: TRBD1 (5 bases). Trimming stripped 7 bases from V and 0 bases from J, with 18 bases between. The CDR3 length is 15 residues. The germline V gene encodes CDR1 SQVTM and CDR2 ANQGSEA. Written as DNA, the CDR3 is TGCAGCGCTTCTTCGTGGGACGCAGCTAACTATGGCTACACCTTC. Amino acids: CSASSWDAANYGYTF.

The CDR3 is CASSSVGEEGYTF. The CDR3 DNA follows: TGTGCCAGCTCGTCGGTGGGGGAGGAAGGCTACACCTTC. This chain joins TRBV18 and TRBJ1-2, with a tentative D call TRBD1 (5 bases). CDR3 length equals 13 residues. The germline V gene has CDR1 KGHSH and CDR2 LQKENI. Between the trimmed V and J ends, which lost 6 bases and 8 bases, there was a span of 16 bases.

This clone was seen once. The gene calls are TRBV29-1 and TRBJ1-1; D gene ambiguous. CDR1 is SQVTM and CDR2 is ANQGSEA in the germline V gene. V was trimmed by 4 bases and J by 0 bases, leaving 9 bases between them. The CDR3 contains 13 residues. DNA of the CDR3: TGCAGCGTTGTCGTGAGAGTGAACACTGAAGCTTTCTTT. Protein product: CSVVVRVNTEAFF.

CDR3 sequence: CASSQDLYSYRHF. The CDR3 DNA sequence: TGTGCCAGCAGCCAAGATCTTTATAGTTATAGGCATTTT. The chain is built from TRBV14 and TRBJ1-5, with unresolved D. The germline V and J ends were trimmed by 0 bases and 15 bases, with 15 bases remaining between them. Germline CDR1 is SGHDN and CDR2 is FVKESK. The CDR3 is 13 residues long.

The gene calls are TRBV4-3 and TRBJ2-3; 7 nucleotides agree with TRBD2. Germline lookup yields CDR1 LGHNA and CDR2 YSLEER. The CDR3 contains 16 residues. V was clipped by 1 base and J by 4 bases; unmatched bases: 8. CDR3 sequence (DNA): TGCGCCAGCAGCCAAGCGGGGGGATTTGGGTCAGATACGCAGTATTTT. Amino acid sequence: CASSQAGGFGSDTQYF.

The chain couples TRBV3-1 (or the pseudogene TRBV3-2) to TRBJ1-3; D is undetermined. The V gene lost 4 bases and the J gene lost 0 bases, with 7 bases spanning the gap. Per the germline V gene, CDR1 is LGHDT and CDR2 is YNNKEL (reference sequence). This CDR3 comprises 14 residues. CDR3 DNA sequence: TGTGCCAGCAGCCCCCAGGACTCTGGAAACACCATATATTTT. It specifies CASSPQDSGNTIYF.

This clone appeared once. This chain links TRBV10-3 with TRBJ2-7; a possible D gene is TRBD2 (7 bases). Germline V gene data show CDR1 as ENHRY and CDR2 as SYGVKD. With 5 bases removed from V and 3 bases from J, the gap between germline ends came to 14 bases. This CDR3 region has 14 residues. CDR3 in DNA: TGTGCCATCAGTCCGGGGGGCAACCTCTACGAGCAGTACTTC. This codes for CAISPGGNLYEQYF.

This clone was seen just once. The chain couples TRBV11-2 to TRBJ1-6, with no clear D. CDR3 length: 14 residues. Germline CDR1 is SGHAT and CDR2 is FQNNGV. V lost 5 bases and J 16 bases, leaving 21 bases between the germline ends. The CDR3 DNA sequence: TGTGCCAGCAGCCCGGGTATGTTCGAGGAAAGGCTCCACTTT. Translated, it gives CASSPGMFEERLHF.

The chain carries TRBV18 and TRBJ1-2; 10 bases fit TRBD1. The CDR3 loop spans 15 amino acids. The ends lost 3 bases at V and 5 bases at J; junction bases unmatched: 6. CDR1 KGHSH and CDR2 LQKENI come from the germline V gene. The CDR3 DNA reads as TGTGCCAGCTCACCCGCCGGGACAGGGGAATATGGCTACACCTTC. Its protein is CASSPAGTGEYGYTF.